The present entry profiles one T cell receptor (beta chain) with its context. Germline V gene data show CDR1 as MNHEY and CDR2 as SMNVEV (reference sequence). The CDR3 runs 15 residues. Trimming cost V 8 bases and J 5 bases; bases outside gene matches: 10. In the original processing: From reference gene primer amplification, estimates of nucleated cell counts were derived. Data came from immunoSEQ multiplex PCR; TCRdb stores just in-frame clones and leaves some out. That table gives V, J and clone size, and the DNA gave D and trimming. Counted here are some 220,000 clones, roughly 85% occurring once; the ten biggest clones make up around 2.9%. This specimen comes from a study of blood T cell repertoires in COVID-19. Study-wide context: The origin of the acute and convalescent COVID-19 samples was the United States, Italy and Spain. T cells, B-cell-depleted T cells, or PBMCs supplied cDNA or gDNA.

Sequenced sample: peripheral blood. The chain couples TRBV27 to TRBJ2-7, with TRBD1 matching 12 bases. The receptor was derived from a man in his fifties or sixties who had recovered from COVID-19. In DNA, the CDR3 is TGTGCCAGCTCCTACGGGGACAGGGGGCTCGACGAGCAGTACTTC. This encodes CASSYGDRGLDEQYF.